This T cell receptor beta chain is from a study of cytomegalovirus exposure and HLA in healthy donors. PCR amplification relied on 60 Vbeta primers (plus 13 Jbeta primers). Clones were read by immunoSEQ multiplex PCR, and TCRdb kept only the in-frame ones, dropping some. The table shows some 150,000 clones, with 79% occurring only once. The sequence derives from a man aged 40-49 years in good health and CMV-seronegative. Sequenced sample: PBMCs.

The DNA of the CDR3 is TGCGCCAGCAGCCTACTTGCCCAGGCGGGAGGCGACGAGCAGTACTTC. Translated, it gives CASSLLAQAGGDEQYF. The V gene is TRBV5-1, the J gene TRBJ2-7; 8 bases are shared with TRBD2. The V segment lost 4 bases and the J segment 5 bases; nucleotides outside the gene matches: 14. CDR3 length: 16 amino acids. Germline CDR1 and CDR2: SGHRS and YFSETQ.